This is a list of T cell receptor beta chains from one sample in a study of cytomegalovirus exposure and HLA in healthy donors. Profiled with immunoSEQ multiplex PCR; TCRdb holds only in-frame clones, not every one. This repertoire shows about 130,000 clones, approximately 74% found once; its top ten account for 7.3%. The sequenced sample consisted of PBMCs. The receptors come from a male donor in good health and CMV-seronegative. The CDR3 runs from the conserved cysteine through the conserved F or W. Each record gives: J gene, clone size, D gene, V gene, CDR3 DNA, CDR3 protein. The D gene is left open where the match is weak. Part of the rows lack a size; the others show once, few, many or a class for expanded clones.

TRBJ1-1,once,TRBD1,TRBV28,TGTGCCAGCAGCTTCTCAGGGGGTGGTACTGAAGCTTTCTTT,CASSFSGGGTEAFF
TRBJ2-2,-,-,TRBV29-1,TGCAGCGTTGGGAAAGCGGCGAACACCGGGGAGCTGTTTTTT,CSVGKAANTGELFF
TRBJ1-2,-,-,TRBV27,TGTGCCAGCAGTTTAAACCCCCGGGTCTATGGCTACACCTTC,CASSLNPRVYGYTF
TRBJ2-3,-,TRBD1,TRBV7-2,TGTGCCAGCAGCTCTCCCAGGACAGGACTCACAGATACGCAGTATTTT,CASSSPRTGLTDTQYF
TRBJ2-1,-,-,TRBV5-4,TGTGCCAGCAGCTCCTTCATCCTATCTAGCCTCTCCTACAATGAGCAGTTCTTC,CASSSFILSSLSYNEQFF
TRBJ1-1,-,TRBD1,TRBV28,TGTGCCAGCAGTGTCCCGAACCCAGGGGGCGCGCCCGGACTCCCTGAAGCTTTCTTT,CASSVPNPGGAPGLPEAFF
TRBJ1-2,-,-,TRBV5-1,TGCGCCAGCAGCTTGGAGGACCCGACGCGGGGTGGCTACACCTTC,CASSLEDPTRGGYTF
TRBJ2-7,-,TRBD1,TRBV11-1,TGTGCCAGCAGCTCCGGACAGGGGAAAATTTCCTACGAGCAGTACTTC,CASSSGQGKISYEQYF
TRBJ1-1,-,TRBD1,TRBV19,TGTGCCAGTAGTATGACAGGGGAGTGGAACACTGAAGCTTTCTTT,CASSMTGEWNTEAFF
TRBJ1-5,-,-,TRBV27,TGTGCCAGCAGTTTATTAGGGGAGGCGAGGCCCCAGCATTTT,CASSLLGEARPQHF
TRBJ2-5,-,-,TRBV28,TGTGCCAGCAGTTTCCGGAGGGAGACCCAGTACTTC,CASSFRRETQYF
TRBJ1-2,once,-,TRBV30,TGTGCCTGGAGTGAACTTTCTAACTATGGCTACACCTTC,CAWSELSNYGYTF